This T cell receptor (beta chain) originates from a study of cytomegalovirus exposure and HLA in healthy donors. On this clone itself: What it binds is not known.

The PCR used 60 Vbeta and 13 Jbeta primers. The protocol was immunoSEQ multiplex PCR, while the TCRdb copy is restricted to in-frame clones and leaves out a portion. The sample has over 60,000 clones; roughly 82% are singletons. Unmatched junction bases numbered 7, after V lost 5 bases and J lost 0 bases. Per the germline V gene, CDR1 is SGHVS and CDR2 is FNYEAQ. CDR3 length equals 18 residues. Study-wide results and caveats: According to reports, the classifier identified cytomegalovirus status with high specificity and sensitivity. A few chains linked to CMV were shown in vitro to be specific for CMV antigens. Per a prior analysis, the majority of TCR beta V segments were productive roughly 87% or roughly 30% of the time. The listing of fewer than 200 TCR beta chains classed them as cytomegalovirus-associated.

Sequenced input: PBMCs. This sequence originates from a man aged 70-80 years in good health and CMV-seronegative. The chain employs TRBV7-6 and TRBJ1-6, with TRBD1 identical over 10 bases. The CDR3 coding sequence is TGTGCCAGCAGCCCCGGGACAGGGGCGAGCTCCTATAATTCACCCCTCCACTTT. This translates into CASSPGTGASSYNSPLHF. The full variable domain, its missing parts supplied by reference TRBV7-6 and TRBJ1-6, is GAGVSQSPRYKVTKRGQDVALRCDPISGHVSLYWYRQALGQGPEFLTYFNYEAQQDKSGLPNDRFSAERPEGSISTLTIQRTEQRDSAMYRCASSPGTGASSYNSPLHFGNGTRLTVT.